This T cell receptor (beta chain) appears in the sequencing data of a study of regulatory T cells in long-lasting Graves disease. Findings and limits, study-wide: Sampling was limited to peripheral blood rather than thyroid tissue.

Time point in this sample: persistent/refractory GD, antithyroid drugs over 5 years with positive TRAb. Extracted RNA from PBMCs served as the source of the TCR library. Patients of an endocrinology department in Xi'an, China, were included. Relying on iRepertoire HTBI primers and Arm-PCR of CDR3 regions, the team built TCR beta libraries. Authors' processing steps: In the combined samples, 62 TRBV and 14 to 15 TRBJ segments were identified. MiXCR was run by TCRdb on the multiplex PCR reads, yielding one entry per CDR3 protein. The V and J calls come from TCRdb's annotation, not from the publication. The sample carries approximately 470,000 distinct CDR3 sequences, around 20% recorded once. This clonotype has at least ten counts. No antigen is known for it. Germline-derived CDR1 and CDR2 are LGHNA and YNFKEQ. There are 15 residues in the CDR3. The V end lost 1 base, the J end lost 0 bases, and 10 bases lay between the germline ends.

Sequencing was performed on peripheral blood mononuclear cells (PBMCs), taken when the disease was refractory, from a patient treated with antithyroid drugs. This TCR was recovered from a female donor with Graves disease. The V and J genes are TRBV4-2 and TRBJ2-7; a possible D gene is TRBD2 (5 bases). The CDR3 DNA follows: TGTGCCAGCAGCCAAGTAGCGCAGAGCTCCTACGAGCAGTACTTC. Translating it yields CASSQVAQSSYEQYF.